This TCR beta chain derives from a study of shared clonotypes between healthy human individuals. This table comes from immunoSEQ multiplex PCR, and its TCRdb copy is limited to in-frame clones, with some not included. This sample has approximately 500,000 clones, with about 84% found just once. The CDR3 consists of 14 residues. Trimming took off 3 bases at V and 3 bases at J, with 9 bases between the two ends. Germline CDR1 is KGHSY and CDR2 is FQNENV. The V call is TRBV16, the J call TRBJ1-5; D gene ambiguous. This sequence was found in a woman between 35 and 50 years old in good health. Some clones in this sample may be carry-over from other donors' samples. The material sequenced was PBMCs. The CDR3 protein is CASSQPGPNQPQHF. For the CDR3, the DNA is TGTGCCAGCAGCCAGCCCGGGCCCAATCAGCCCCAGCATTTT.